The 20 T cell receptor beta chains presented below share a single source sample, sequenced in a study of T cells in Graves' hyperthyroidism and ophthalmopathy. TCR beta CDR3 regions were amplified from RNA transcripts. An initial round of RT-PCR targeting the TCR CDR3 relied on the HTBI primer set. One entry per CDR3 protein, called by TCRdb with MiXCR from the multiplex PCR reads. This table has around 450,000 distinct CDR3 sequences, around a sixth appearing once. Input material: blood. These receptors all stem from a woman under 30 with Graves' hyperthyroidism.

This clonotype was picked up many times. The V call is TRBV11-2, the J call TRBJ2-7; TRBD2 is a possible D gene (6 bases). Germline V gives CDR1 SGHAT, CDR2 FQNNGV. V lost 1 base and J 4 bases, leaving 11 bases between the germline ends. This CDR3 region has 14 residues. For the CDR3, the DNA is TGTGCCAGCAGCTTAGGACGGGGGAGGTACGAGCAGTACTTC. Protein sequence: CASSLGRGRYEQYF. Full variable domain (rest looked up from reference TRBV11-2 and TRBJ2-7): EAGVAQSPRYKIIEKRQSVAFWCNPISGHATLYWYQQILGQGPKLLIQFQNNGVVDDSQLPKDRFSAERLKGVDSTLKIQPAKLEDSAVYLCASSLGRGRYEQYFGPGTRLTVT.

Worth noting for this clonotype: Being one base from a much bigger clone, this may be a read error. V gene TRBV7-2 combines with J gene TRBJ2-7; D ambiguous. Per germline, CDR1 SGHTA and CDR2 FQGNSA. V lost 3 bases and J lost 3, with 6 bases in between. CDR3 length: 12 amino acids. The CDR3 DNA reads TGTGCCAGCAGCTTTATAAGCTACGAGCAGTACTTC. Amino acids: CASSFISYEQYF. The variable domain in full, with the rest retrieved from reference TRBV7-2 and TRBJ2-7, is GAGVSQSPSNKVTEKGKDVELRCDPISGHTALYWYRQSLGQGLEFLIYFQGNSAPDKSGLPSDRFSAERTGGSVSTLTIQRTQQEDSAVYLCASSFISYEQYFGPGTRLTVT.

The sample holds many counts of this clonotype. In DNA, the CDR3 is TGTGCCAGCAGATCGCCTAGGAGCTCCTACAATGAGCAGTTCTTC. Protein sequence: CASRSPRSSYNEQFF. V gene TRBV28 combines with J gene TRBJ2-1; D is unresolved. V gave up 6 bases and J gave up 0 bases, with 12 bases separating them. CDR3 length equals 15 residues. CDR1 is MDHEN, CDR2 SYDVKM, per germline.

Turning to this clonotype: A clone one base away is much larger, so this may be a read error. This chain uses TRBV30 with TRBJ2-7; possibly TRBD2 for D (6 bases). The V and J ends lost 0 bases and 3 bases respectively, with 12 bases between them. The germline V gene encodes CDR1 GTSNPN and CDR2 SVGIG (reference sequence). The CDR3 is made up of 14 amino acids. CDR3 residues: CAWSVVTGDYEQYF. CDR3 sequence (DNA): TGTGCCTGGAGTGTAGTCACGGGGGACTACGAGCAGTACTTC.

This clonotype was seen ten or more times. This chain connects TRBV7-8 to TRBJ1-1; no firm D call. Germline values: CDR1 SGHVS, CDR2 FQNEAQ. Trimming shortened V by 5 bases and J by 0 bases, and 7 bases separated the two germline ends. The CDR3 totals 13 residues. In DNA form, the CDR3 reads TGTGCCAGCAGCACGGATCTGAACACTGAAGCTTTCTTT. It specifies CASSTDLNTEAFF.

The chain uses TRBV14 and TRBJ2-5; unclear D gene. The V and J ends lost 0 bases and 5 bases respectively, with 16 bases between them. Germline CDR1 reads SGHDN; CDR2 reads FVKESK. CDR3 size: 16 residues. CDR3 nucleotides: TGTGCCAGCAGCCAAGATTGGGCCGGGTCTGGGGAGACCCAGTACTTC. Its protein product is CASSQDWAGSGETQYF.

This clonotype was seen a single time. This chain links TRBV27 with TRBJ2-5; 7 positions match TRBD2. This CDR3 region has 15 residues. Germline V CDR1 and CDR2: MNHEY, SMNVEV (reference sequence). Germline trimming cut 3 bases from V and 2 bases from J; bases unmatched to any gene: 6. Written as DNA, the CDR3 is TGTGCCAGCAGTTTTGGCCGGACTAGTCAAGAGACCCAGTACTTC. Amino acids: CASSFGRTSQETQYF.

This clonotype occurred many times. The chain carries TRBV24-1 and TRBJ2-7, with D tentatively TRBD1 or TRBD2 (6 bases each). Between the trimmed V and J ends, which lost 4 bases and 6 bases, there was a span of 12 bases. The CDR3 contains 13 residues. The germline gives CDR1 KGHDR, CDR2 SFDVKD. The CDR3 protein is CATSDGGLAEQYF. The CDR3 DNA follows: TGTGCCACCAGTGACGGGGGCTTAGCCGAGCAGTACTTC.

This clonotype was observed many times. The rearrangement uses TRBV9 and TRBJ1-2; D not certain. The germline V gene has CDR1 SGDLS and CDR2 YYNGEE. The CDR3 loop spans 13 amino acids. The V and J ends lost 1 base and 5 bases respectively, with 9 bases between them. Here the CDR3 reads CASSVFQGYGYTF. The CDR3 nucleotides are TGTGCCAGCAGCGTATTTCAAGGGTATGGCTACACCTTC.

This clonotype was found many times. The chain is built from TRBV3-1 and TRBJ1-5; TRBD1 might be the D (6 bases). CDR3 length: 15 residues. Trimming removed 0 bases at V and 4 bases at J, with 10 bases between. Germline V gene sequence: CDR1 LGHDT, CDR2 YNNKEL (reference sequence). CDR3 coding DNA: TGTGCCAGCAGCCAAGATTCGGGACATAATCAGCCCCAGCATTTT. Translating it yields CASSQDSGHNQPQHF.

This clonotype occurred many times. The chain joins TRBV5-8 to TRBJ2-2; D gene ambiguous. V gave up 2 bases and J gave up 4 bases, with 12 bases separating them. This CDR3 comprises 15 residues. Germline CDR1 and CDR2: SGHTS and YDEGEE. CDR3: CASSLMVASTGELFF. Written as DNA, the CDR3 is TGTGCCAGCAGCTTAATGGTCGCGAGCACCGGGGAGCTGTTTTTT.

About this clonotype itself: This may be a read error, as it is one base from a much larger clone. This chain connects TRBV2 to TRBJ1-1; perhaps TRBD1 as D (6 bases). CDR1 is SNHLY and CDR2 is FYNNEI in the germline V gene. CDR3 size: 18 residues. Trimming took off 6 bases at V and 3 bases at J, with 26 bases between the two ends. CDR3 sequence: CASRTPMDSPGWDTEAFF. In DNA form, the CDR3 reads TGTGCCAGCAGAACTCCCATGGACAGCCCAGGTTGGGACACTGAAGCTTTCTTT.

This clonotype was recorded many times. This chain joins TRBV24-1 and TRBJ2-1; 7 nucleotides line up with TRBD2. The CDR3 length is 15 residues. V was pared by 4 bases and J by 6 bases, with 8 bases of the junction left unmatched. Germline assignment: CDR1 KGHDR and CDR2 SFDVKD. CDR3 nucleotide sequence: TGTGCCACCAGTGAGAGGGGAGGGGTCATCAATGAGCAGTTCTTC. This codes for CATSERGGVINEQFF.

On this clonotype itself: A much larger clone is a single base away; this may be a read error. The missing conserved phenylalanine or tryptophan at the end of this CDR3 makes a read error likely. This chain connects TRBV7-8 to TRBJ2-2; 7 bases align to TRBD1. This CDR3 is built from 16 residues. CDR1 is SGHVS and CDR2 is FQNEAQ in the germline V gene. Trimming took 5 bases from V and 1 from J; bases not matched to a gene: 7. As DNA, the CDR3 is TGTGCCAGCAGCGGGAAGGGACAGATGAACACCGGGGAGCTGTTTTCT. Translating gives CASSGKGQMNTGELFS.

In DNA, the CDR3 is TGTGCCAGCTCACCAGAGCAGGGGTTAGGTGGCTACACCTTC. Translation gives CASSPEQGLGGYTF. The J gene is TRBJ1-2, the V gene TRBV18; the D gene is possibly TRBD1 (6 bases). The CDR3 loop spans 14 amino acids. V dropped 2 bases and J dropped 7 bases, with 14 bases sitting between them. In germline, CDR1 is KGHSH, CDR2 LQKENI.

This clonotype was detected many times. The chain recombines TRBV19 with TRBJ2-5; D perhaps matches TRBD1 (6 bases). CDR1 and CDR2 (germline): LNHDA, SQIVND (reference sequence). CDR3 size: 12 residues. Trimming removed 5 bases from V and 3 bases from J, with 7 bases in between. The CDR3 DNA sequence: TGTGCCAGTAGTGGGACAAAAGAGACCCAGTACTTC. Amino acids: CASSGTKETQYF.

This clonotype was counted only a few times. This CDR3 reads CASSLAREGETQYF. CDR3 sequence (DNA): TGCGCCAGCAGCTTGGCGCGGGAAGGAGAGACCCAGTACTTC. The genes are TRBV5-1 and TRBJ2-5; perhaps TRBD2 as D (6 bases). The CDR3 contains 14 residues. Trimming removed 0 bases at V and 4 bases at J, with 10 bases between. The germline CDR1 and CDR2 sequences are SGHRS and YFSETQ.

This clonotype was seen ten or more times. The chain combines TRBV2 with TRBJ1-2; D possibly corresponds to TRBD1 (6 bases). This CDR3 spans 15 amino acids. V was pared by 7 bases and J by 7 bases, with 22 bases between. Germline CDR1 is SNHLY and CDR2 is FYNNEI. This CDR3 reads CASIQETGPLGGYTF. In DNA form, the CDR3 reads TGTGCCAGCATCCAAGAGACAGGCCCACTTGGTGGCTACACCTTC. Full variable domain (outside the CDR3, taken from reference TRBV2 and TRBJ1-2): EPEVTQTPSHQVTQMGQEVILRCVPISNHLYFYWYRQILGQKVEFLVSFYNNEISEKSEIFDDQFSVERPDGSNFTLKIRSTKLEDSAMYFCASIQETGPLGGYTFGSGTRLTVV.

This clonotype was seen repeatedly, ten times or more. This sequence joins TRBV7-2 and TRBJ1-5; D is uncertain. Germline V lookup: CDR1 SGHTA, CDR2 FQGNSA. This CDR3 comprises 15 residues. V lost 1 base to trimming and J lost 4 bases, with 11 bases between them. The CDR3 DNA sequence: TGTGCCAGCAGCTTAGAGCTCAACCTAAATCAGCCCCAGCATTTT. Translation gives CASSLELNLNQPQHF.

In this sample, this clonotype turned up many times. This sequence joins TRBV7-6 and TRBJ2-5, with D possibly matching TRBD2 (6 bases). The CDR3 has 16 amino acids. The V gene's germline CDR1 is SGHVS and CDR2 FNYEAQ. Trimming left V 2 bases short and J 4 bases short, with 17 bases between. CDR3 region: CASSLLLAPGRETQYF. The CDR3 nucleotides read TGTGCCAGCAGCTTACTCCTCGCGCCCGGGAGAGAGACCCAGTACTTC.